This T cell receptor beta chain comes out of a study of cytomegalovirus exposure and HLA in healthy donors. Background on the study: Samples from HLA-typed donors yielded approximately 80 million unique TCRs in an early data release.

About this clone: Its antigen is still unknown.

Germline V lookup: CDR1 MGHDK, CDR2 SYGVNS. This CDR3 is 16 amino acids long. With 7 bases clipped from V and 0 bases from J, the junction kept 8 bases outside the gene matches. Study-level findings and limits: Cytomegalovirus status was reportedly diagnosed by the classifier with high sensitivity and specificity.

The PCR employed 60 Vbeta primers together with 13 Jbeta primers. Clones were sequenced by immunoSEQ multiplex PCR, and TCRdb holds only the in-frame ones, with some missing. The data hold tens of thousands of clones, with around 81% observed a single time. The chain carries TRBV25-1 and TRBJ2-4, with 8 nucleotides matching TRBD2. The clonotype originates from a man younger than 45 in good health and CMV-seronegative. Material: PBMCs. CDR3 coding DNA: TGTGCCAGCACCCCTCCGGGGGGGCTAGCCAAAAACATTCAGTACTTC. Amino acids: CASTPPGGLAKNIQYF.